This is a list of T cell receptor beta chains from one sample in a study of T cells in Graves' hyperthyroidism and ophthalmopathy. TCRdb re-called the multiplex PCR reads through MiXCR, storing one row per CDR3 protein. The profile shows roughly 570,000 distinct CDR3 sequences, approximately 14% of them singletons. The sequencing input was blood. Every receptor here comes from a woman aged 25 to 39 with Graves' hyperthyroidism. Both conserved end residues are part of each CDR3. Each record gives: V gene, J gene, CDR3 protein.

V: TRBV4-3; J: TRBJ2-2; CDR3: CASSQRRTGVDTGELFF
V: TRBV12-3/TRBV12-4; J: TRBJ1-1; CDR3: CASSFVGNTEAFF
V: TRBV9; J: TRBJ2-1; CDR3: CASSVSGSSYNEQFF
V: TRBV12-3/TRBV12-4; J: TRBJ2-1; CDR3: CASSLNEDREYNEQFF
V: TRBV2; J: TRBJ1-6; CDR3: CASSLEGTGRSDSPLHF
V: TRBV5-1; J: TRBJ2-2; CDR3: CASSPEGASNTGELFF
V: TRBV2; J: TRBJ2-7; CDR3: CASRPGLQYEQYF
V: TRBV9; J: TRBJ2-1; CDR3: CASSVGVGQPGVDEQFF
V: TRBV19; J: TRBJ2-1; CDR3: CASSALSHDEQFF
V: TRBV3-1; J: TRBJ2-2; CDR3: CASSYSAGFGELFF
V: TRBV6-1; J: TRBJ2-1; CDR3: CASSPYTGGEQFF
V: TRBV11-1; J: TRBJ2-7; CDR3: CASSTTGTEYEQYF
V: TRBV20-1; J: TRBJ2-7; CDR3: CSARGTDYEQYF
V: TRBV2; J: TRBJ2-7; CDR3: CATGVPAYEQYF
V: TRBV4-1; J: TRBJ1-5; CDR3: CASSRDGNSNQPQHF
V: TRBV27; J: TRBJ2-4; CDR3: CASSWKSKNIQYF
V: TRBV19; J: TRBJ2-2; CDR3: CASNWGASNTGELFF
V: TRBV5-1; J: TRBJ2-1; CDR3: CASSLVLAGRSSEQFF
V: TRBV29-1; J: TRBJ2-1; CDR3: CSVEATSGVNEQFF
V: TRBV12-3/TRBV12-4; J: TRBJ1-5; CDR3: CASSLQVDDQGQHF
V: TRBV20-1; J: TRBJ1-3; CDR3: CSATVGTPGNTIYF
V: TRBV29-1; J: TRBJ2-3; CDR3: CSVDAEAITDTQYF
V: TRBV9; J: TRBJ2-7; CDR3: CASSVTGTSGVEQYF
V: TRBV7-9; J: TRBJ2-3; CDR3: CASGNGARSDTQYF
V: TRBV18; J: TRBJ2-7; CDR3: CASSPGVGTEQYF
V: TRBV20-1; J: TRBJ2-7; CDR3: CSASPRRDEQYF